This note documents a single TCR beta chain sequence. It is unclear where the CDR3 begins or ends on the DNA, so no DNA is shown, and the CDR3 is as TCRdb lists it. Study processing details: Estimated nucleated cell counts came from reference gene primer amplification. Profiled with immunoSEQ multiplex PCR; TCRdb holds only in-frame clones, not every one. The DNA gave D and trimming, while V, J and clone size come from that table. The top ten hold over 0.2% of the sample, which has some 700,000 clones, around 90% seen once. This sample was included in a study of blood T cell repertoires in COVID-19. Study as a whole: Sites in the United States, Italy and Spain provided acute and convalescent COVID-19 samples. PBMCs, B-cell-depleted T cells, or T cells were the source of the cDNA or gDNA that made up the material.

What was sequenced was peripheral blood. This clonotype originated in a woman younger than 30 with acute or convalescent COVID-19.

The chain's CDR3 is CSVEVGVGTKHF. The chain is built from TRBV29-1 and TRBJ1-5. Germline V gene lookup returns CDR1 SQVTM and CDR2 ANQGSEA. The CDR3 adds up to 12 amino acids, both ends counted.